The 6 T cell receptor beta chains listed next were all sequenced from one sample in a study of T-cell memory formation after mild COVID-19 (dated by TCRdb to about 2021). Library generation was performed with 5' RACE. Sequencer: Illumina NovaSeq 6000. TCRdb's own reprocessing of the public reads used fastp at Q25 and MiXCR and kept productive beta chains. Each CDR3 protein gets just one entry, which takes the most common genes and DNA from the rows behind it. A total of hundreds of thousands of distinct CDR3 sequences appear in this sample, 20% of them only once. The top ten constitute approximately 12% of the sample. Sample: PBMCs or a T cell subset sorted from them (not recorded which). The receptors were gathered from an adult woman who had mild COVID-19 (a few samples of this study predate the infection). The sample titles of this study are shuffled in the database, so cell type and time point are left out; the donor was told from shared clones.

This clonotype has a handful of counts. CDR3 protein: CASNLRGRYGYTF. Written as DNA, the CDR3 is TGTGCCAGCAATTTGCGGGGGCGATACGGCTACACCTTC. This chain links TRBV5-4 with TRBJ1-2; D perhaps matches TRBD1 (6 bases). Germline CDR1 is SGHNT and CDR2 is YYREEE (reference sequence). The CDR3 runs 13 residues. V gave up 6 bases and J gave up 8 bases, with 17 bases separating them. Full variable domain (remainder filled in from reference TRBV5-4 and TRBJ1-2): ETGVTQSPTHLIKTRGQQVTLRCSSQSGHNTVSWYQQALGQGPQFIFQYYREEENGRGNFPPRFSGLQFPNYSSELNVNALELDDSALYLCASNLRGRYGYTFGSGTRLTVV.

In its sample, this clonotype was seen a few times. V usage is TRBV6-5 and J usage is TRBJ1-4; no clear D gene. The germline V gene encodes CDR1 MNHEY and CDR2 SVGAGI. There are 13 residues in the CDR3. V was pared by 8 bases and J by 8 bases, with 15 bases between. CDR3 coding DNA: TGTGCCAGCCGCGGTAACGCTAGGGAAAAACTGTTTTTT. It yields the protein CASRGNAREKLFF.

In this sample, this clonotype turned up a few times. The rearrangement links TRBV5-1 to TRBJ2-7, with D uncertain. Germline CDR1 and CDR2: SGHRS and YFSETQ. The CDR3 is 13 residues long. With 5 bases removed from V and 2 bases from J, the gap between germline ends came to 11 bases. CDR3 sequence (DNA): TGCGCCAGCAGGGGGTCCGGTACCTACGAGCAGTACTTC. This gives the protein CASRGSGTYEQYF.

This clonotype was recorded many times. The gene calls are TRBV5-1 and TRBJ2-1, with D perhaps TRBD2 (5 bases). V shed 2 bases and J shed 11 bases, with 14 bases lying between them. The CDR3 extends over 13 amino acids. Germline CDR1 and CDR2: SGHRS and YFSETQ. The CDR3 loop reads CASSLIFGEKQFF. The CDR3 DNA follows: TGCGCCAGCAGCTTAATTTTTGGGGAGAAGCAGTTCTTC.

The rearrangement uses TRBV5-5 and TRBJ2-6, with 12 bases matching TRBD1. The CDR3 contains 17 residues. The V segment lost 6 bases and the J segment 0 bases; nucleotides outside the gene matches: 4. The germline V gene encodes CDR1 SGHKS and CDR2 YYEKEE (reference sequence). CDR3 DNA sequence: TGTGCCAGCACCGGGACAGGGGGCTTCTCTGGGGCCAACGTCCTGACTTTC. It yields the protein CASTGTGGFSGANVLTF.

This clonotype appeared a few times. The chain employs TRBV10-3 and TRBJ1-5; 7 nucleotides match TRBD1. V gave up 3 bases and J gave up 7 bases; unmatched junction bases: 3. The CDR3 spans 13 residues. Per germline, CDR1 ENHRY and CDR2 SYGVKD. The CDR3 bases are TGTGCCATCAGTGAAAGACAGGGCCAGCCCCAGCATTTT. Its protein product is CAISERQGQPQHF.